Listed below are T cell receptor beta chains from one sample, sequenced in a study of cytomegalovirus exposure and HLA in healthy donors. Assay used: immunoSEQ multiplex PCR; TCRdb lists only in-frame clones, some missing. This table has over 150,000 clones, around 80% appearing once. Sequences were obtained from PBMCs. These receptors were collected from a male donor in good health and CMV-seronegative. Each CDR3 is given with its conserved first and last residue. D genes are given only for firm matches. Clone size is shown for a subset of rows, as once, few, many or a class of expanded clone.

CASSLGQLQETQYF	TGTGCCAGCTCACTGGGACAACTACAAGAGACCCAGTACTTC	few	TRBV18	.	TRBJ2-5
CASKNRGGYTF	TGTGCCAGCAAAAATAGGGGCGGCTACACCTTC	.	TRBV27	.	TRBJ1-2
CASSEDRGGYEQYF	TGTGCCAGCAGTGAGGACAGGGGCGGGTACGAGCAGTACTTC	.	TRBV27	TRBD1	TRBJ2-7
CASSLAGNYEQYF	TGTGCCAGTAGTCTGGCGGGAAACTACGAGCAGTACTTC	.	TRBV19	.	TRBJ2-7
CASSEVLGRADTQYF	TGTGCCAGCAGTGAAGTACTGGGCAGGGCAGATACGCAGTATTTT	.	TRBV6-1	.	TRBJ2-3
CASSQDRYYEQYF	TGCGCCAGCAGCCAGGACAGGTACTACGAGCAGTACTTC	.	TRBV5-1	TRBD1	TRBJ2-7
CAIPYGYTF	TGTGCCATTCCATATGGCTACACCTTC	.	TRBV6-1	.	TRBJ1-2
CAWGDRGNYGYTF	TGTGCCTGGGGGGACAGGGGAAACTATGGCTACACCTTC	.	TRBV30	TRBD1	TRBJ1-2
CASSALISGSGELFF	TGTGCCAGCAGCGCTCTTATTAGCGGGAGCGGGGAGCTGTTTTTT	once	TRBV9	TRBD2	TRBJ2-2
CASSGDGSMNTEAFF	TGTGCCAGCAGCGGAGATGGGAGCATGAACACTGAAGCTTTCTTT	.	TRBV9	.	TRBJ1-1
CASSVGSGGRSPLHF	TGTGCCAGCAGCGTAGGGTCAGGGGGGCGGTCACCCCTCCACTTT	.	TRBV9	TRBD1	TRBJ1-6
CASRRQGSAYGYTF	TGTGCCAGCAGGCGACAGGGATCCGCCTATGGCTACACCTTC	.	TRBV7-9	TRBD1	TRBJ1-2
CASRTPGLASTDTQYF	TGTGCCAGCAGGACACCGGGACTAGCCTCAACAGATACGCAGTATTTT	.	TRBV5-4	TRBD2	TRBJ2-3
CASRQGQYTEAFF	TGTGCCAGCCGGCAAGGACAGTACACTGAAGCTTTCTTT	.	TRBV6-1	.	TRBJ1-1
CASGKDRGIVNGYTF	TGTGCCAGCGGTAAGGACAGGGGGATCGTCAATGGCTACACCTTC	.	TRBV5-5	TRBD1	TRBJ1-2
CASSLVKGAGGYQETQYF	TGCGCCAGCAGCCTGGTAAAGGGTGCGGGGGGCTACCAAGAGACCCAGTACTTC	.	TRBV4-1	TRBD2	TRBJ2-5
CASARDIPYNEQFF	TGTGCCAGCGCAAGAGACATTCCCTACAATGAGCAGTTCTTC	.	TRBV6-1	.	TRBJ2-1
CASTAGRQNIQYF	TGTGCCTCCACGGCGGGAAGGCAAAACATTCAGTACTTC	.	TRBV2	.	TRBJ2-4
CASSQVISRSVPQHF	TGCGCCAGCAGCCAAGTAATATCGAGGAGTGTGCCCCAGCATTTT	once	TRBV4-3	.	TRBJ1-5
CASSLQGGARYQPQHF	TGTGCCAGCAGTTTACAAGGGGGCGCGAGGTATCAGCCCCAGCATTTT	.	TRBV28	TRBD1	TRBJ1-5
CASSTKTGAAGELFF	TGTGCCAGCAGCACCAAAACAGGGGCCGCCGGGGAGCTGTTTTTT	few	TRBV11-2	TRBD1	TRBJ2-2
CASSPGLADRTDTQYF	TGTGCCAGCAGTCCTGGACTAGCAGATCGAACAGATACGCAGTATTTT	.	TRBV27	TRBD2	TRBJ2-3
CASSQVVLGANVLTF	TGTGCCAGCAGCCAGGTCGTTCTTGGGGCCAACGTCCTGACTTTC	.	TRBV5-5	.	TRBJ2-6
CASSYSGGSGANVLTF	TGTGCCAGCAGTTACTCCGGGGGCTCTGGGGCCAACGTCCTGACTTTC	.	TRBV6-5	.	TRBJ2-6
CASSPSDGGTEAFF	TGTGCCAGCTCACCCTCCGACGGAGGAACTGAAGCTTTCTTT	.	TRBV18	.	TRBJ1-1
CASSLTRTSAYNEQFF	TGTGCCAGCAGCTTAACGAGGACTAGTGCCTACAATGAGCAGTTCTTC	.	TRBV7-3	TRBD2	TRBJ2-1
CASSPGDRGGYTF	TGTGCCAGCAGCCCGGGAGACAGAGGTGGCTACACCTTC	.	TRBV7-3	.	TRBJ1-2
CASSQVSSGTGETQYF	TGTGCCAGCAGCCAAGTCTCCTCCGGGACAGGGGAGACCCAGTACTTC	.	TRBV4-2	TRBD1	TRBJ2-5
CASSRDTDQETQYF	TGTGCCAGCAGCCGGGACACGGATCAAGAGACCCAGTACTTC	.	TRBV5-4	.	TRBJ2-5
CASSLYSGQGAMNTEAFF	TGTGCCAGCAGTTTATATAGTGGACAGGGGGCGATGAACACTGAAGCTTTCTTT	once	TRBV28	TRBD1	TRBJ1-1
CASGLVPVPGELFF	TGTGCTAGTGGTTTGGTACCGGTCCCGGGGGAGCTGTTTTTT	.	TRBV12-5	.	TRBJ2-2
CASRRQGGEKLFF	TGTGCCAGCAGGCGACAGGGGGGAGAAAAACTGTTTTTT	.	TRBV2	TRBD1	TRBJ1-4
CASSGLAGPTDTQYF	TGTGCCAGCAGCGGACTAGCGGGGCCCACAGATACGCAGTATTTT	few	TRBV2	TRBD2	TRBJ2-3
CASSQDGQAFNQPQHF	TGTGCCAGCAGCCAAGACGGACAGGCTTTCAATCAGCCCCAGCATTTT	.	TRBV4-2	TRBD1	TRBJ1-5
CASSQDISGIRTEAFF	TGCGCCAGCAGCCAAGATATAAGCGGGATTCGTACTGAAGCTTTCTTT	.	TRBV4-3	.	TRBJ1-1
CASSPLSGGTAYEQFF	TGTGCCAGCAGCCCCCTTAGCGGGGGGACGGCTTATGAGCAGTTCTTC	.	TRBV4-2	TRBD2	TRBJ2-1
CASSQERTRQRYFSYEQYF	TGCGCCAGCAGCCAAGAACGGACAAGACAGCGATATTTTTCCTACGAGCAGTACTTC	.	TRBV4-1	.	TRBJ2-7
CASSLARGRRGYTF	TGTGCCAGCAGCTTAGCGAGGGGGCGTCGTGGCTACACCTTC	.	TRBV7-2	TRBD1	TRBJ1-2
CATERVLYGYTF	TGTGCCACCGAGCGGGTCCTCTATGGCTACACCTTC	.	TRBV28	.	TRBJ1-2
CAWSSSGGVGNQPQHF	TGTGCCTGGTCTTCGTCAGGGGGCGTTGGCAATCAGCCCCAGCATTTT	.	TRBV30	TRBD1	TRBJ1-5
CASSSAPDSEQFF	TGTGCCAGCAGCTCAGCGCCCGACTCCGAGCAGTTCTTC	.	TRBV7-2	.	TRBJ2-1
CASSARGIRETQYF	TGTGCCAGCAGCGCCAGGGGGATTCGGGAGACCCAGTACTTC	.	TRBV7-2	TRBD1	TRBJ2-5
CASSLVRWTGSSGNTIYF	TGTGCCAGCAGCTTAGTTCGGTGGACGGGATCCTCTGGAAACACCATATATTTT	.	TRBV7-2	.	TRBJ1-3
CASSLAGPLYNEQFF	TGTGCCAGCAGTTTAGCGGGACCACTTTACAATGAGCAGTTCTTC	.	TRBV28	.	TRBJ2-1
CASRPHGTPGEAFF	TGTGCCAGCAGACCCCACGGGACACCAGGTGAAGCTTTCTTT	few	TRBV2	.	TRBJ1-1
CASSLVGGRYNEQFF	TGTGCCAGCAGCTTGGTAGGGGGAAGGTACAATGAGCAGTTCTTC	.	TRBV5-6	.	TRBJ2-1
CASSDKVRPTDTQYF	TGTGCCAGCAGTGACAAAGTGCGGCCCACAGATACGCAGTATTTT	.	TRBV6-4	.	TRBJ2-3
CASSRETSGSYEQYF	TGTGCCAGCAGTCGGGAGACTAGCGGGTCCTACGAGCAGTACTTC	.	TRBV6-5	TRBD2	TRBJ2-7